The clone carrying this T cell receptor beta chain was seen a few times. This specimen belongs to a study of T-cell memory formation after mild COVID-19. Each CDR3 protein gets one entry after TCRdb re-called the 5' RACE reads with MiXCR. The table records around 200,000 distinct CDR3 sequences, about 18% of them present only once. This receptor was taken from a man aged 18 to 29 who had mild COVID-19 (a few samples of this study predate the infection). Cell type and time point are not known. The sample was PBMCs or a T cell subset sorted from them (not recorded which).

CDR3 sequence (DNA): TGTGCCAGCAGCCCGAGCCAGGAGAACACTGAAGCTTTCTTT. Amino acids: CASSPSQENTEAFF. J is TRBJ1-1 and V is TRBV11-2; D gene unclear. Germline CDR1 SGHAT, CDR2 FQNNGV. V shed 5 bases and J shed 1 base, with 11 bases lying between them. The CDR3 is 14 amino acids.